These T cell receptor beta chains were read from a single sample in a study of blood T cell repertoires in COVID-19. Assay used: immunoSEQ multiplex PCR; TCRdb lists only in-frame clones, some missing. The sample yields around 430,000 clones, about 87% seen once. Sequenced: peripheral blood. These TCRs come from a woman aged 50 to 65 with COVID-19, enrolled during active disease. CDR3s leave out the opening cysteine and the closing phenylalanine or tryptophan.

V gene	CDR3 protein
TRBV7-3	ASSLTVTSADTQY
TRBV18	ASSQEARGHGNEKLF
TRBV19	ASSTDRGYPKLF
TRBV20-1	SALTGNLQY
TRBV30	AWSGGGYGYT
TRBV5-1	ASSLSGRDGYT
TRBV6-5	ASRPFDSSGYT
TRBV18	ASSRRLKETQY
TRBV3-1/TRBV3-2	ASSQGGSNQPQH
TRBV10-2	ASSPSGGANGELF
TRBV11-2	ASSLDGRQNEKLF
TRBV5-1	ASRWTGSSYEQY
TRBV5-1	ASSPGTPVSGNTIY
TRBV12-2	ASRLARGAGGYNEQF
TRBV2	ASSEVSGEPQH
TRBV27	ASSFRSGEKLF
TRBV7-2	ASSPTSPGYT
TRBV18	ASSQDIEHYGYT